The 10 T cell receptor beta chains in this list originate from one sample, sequenced in a study of T-cell memory formation after mild COVID-19. TCRdb independently ran MiXCR on the 5' RACE reads; one entry per CDR3 protein. The sample holds 500,000 to 550,000 distinct CDR3 sequences, around 20% seen once. The sample consisted of PBMCs or a T cell subset sorted from them (not recorded which). These receptors originate from an adult woman who had mild COVID-19 (a few samples of this study predate the infection). Cell type and time point are not known.

This clonotype occurred a few times. This chain links TRBV29-1 with TRBJ1-3; D might be TRBD1 (6 bases). CDR1 is SQVTM, CDR2 ANQGSEA, per germline. Between the trimmed V and J ends, which lost 2 bases and 2 bases, there was a span of 13 bases. The length of the CDR3 is 15 residues. The CDR3 loop reads CSVEPAQGTGNTIYF. As DNA, the CDR3 is TGCAGCGTTGAACCCGCACAGGGAACTGGAAACACCATATATTTT.

The V gene is TRBV12-3 or TRBV12-4, the J gene TRBJ1-3; TRBD1 might be the D (6 bases). The CDR3 covers 16 residues. Trimming took 1 base from V and 2 from J, leaving 12 bases between them. The CDR3 region has the DNA TGTGCCAGCAGTTTAGGGGGGGCTGGGGCTGGAAACACCATATATTTT. It is translated as CASSLGGAGAGNTIYF.

This chain uses TRBV3-1 with TRBJ2-1; D unresolved. Between the trimmed V and J ends, which lost 5 bases and 13 bases, there was a span of 12 bases. Germline CDR1 LGHDT, CDR2 YNNKEL (reference sequence). There are 11 residues in the CDR3. The CDR3 loop reads CASSSLSVQFF. In DNA form, the CDR3 reads TGTGCCAGCAGCTCCCTGAGTGTCCAGTTCTTC.

This CDR3 reads CASSRQVYGYTF. CDR3 bases: TGTGCCAGCAGTCGACAGGTCTATGGCTACACCTTC. V and J are TRBV12-3 or TRBV12-4 and TRBJ1-2; perhaps TRBD1 as D (6 bases). The CDR3 has 12 residues. Between the trimmed V and J ends, which lost 5 bases and 4 bases, there was a span of 8 bases.

V usage is TRBV29-1 and J usage is TRBJ1-4; the D gene is possibly TRBD1 (5 bases). The V end was cut by 4 bases, the J end by 8 bases, with 14 bases between. The CDR3 spans 13 residues. Germline V lookup: CDR1 SQVTM, CDR2 ANQGSEA. The CDR3 loop reads CSVVSRTSEKLFF. CDR3 bases: TGCAGCGTTGTGAGTAGGACAAGCGAAAAACTGTTTTTT.

For the CDR3, the DNA is TGTGCCAGCAGCTTAGATAGCGGGGCTACCACAGATACGCAGTATTTT. This codes for CASSLDSGATTDTQYF. The rearrangement joins TRBV13 to TRBJ2-3; 8 bases map to TRBD2. The J segment lost 2 bases and the V segment lost 1 base, leaving 5 bases of the junction unmatched. Germline loops: CDR1 PRHDT, CDR2 FYEKMQ (reference sequence). This CDR3 comprises 16 residues. Using reference TRBV13 and TRBJ2-3 for the parts outside the CDR3, the full variable domain is AAGVIQSPRHLIKEKRETATLKCYPIPRHDTVYWYQQGPGQDPQFLISFYEKMQSDKGSIPDRFSAQQFSDYHSELNMSSLELGDSALYFCASSLDSGATTDTQYFGPGTRLTVL.

The chain recombines TRBV5-1 with TRBJ2-1; a possible D gene is TRBD2 (6 bases). Germline CDR1 SGHRS, CDR2 YFSETQ. Trimming took off 0 bases at V and 2 bases at J, with 9 bases between the two ends. This CDR3 region has 15 residues. This chain's CDR3 is CASSLVGEAYNEQFF. The DNA for the CDR3 is TGCGCCAGCAGCTTGGTGGGGGAGGCCTACAATGAGCAGTTCTTC.

This clonotype was observed a few times. The chain has TRBV5-4 and TRBJ1-1, with 8 bases identical to TRBD1. The V segment lost 3 bases and the J segment 5 bases; nucleotides outside the gene matches: 6. CDR1 is SGHNT and CDR2 is YYREEE in the germline V gene (reference sequence). The CDR3 totals 14 residues. CDR3 DNA sequence: TGTGCCAGCAGCTCCAGACAGGGGAAGACTGAAGCTTTCTTT. Translating gives CASSSRQGKTEAFF. Filled out from reference TRBV5-4 and TRBJ1-1, the complete variable domain reads ETGVTQSPTHLIKTRGQQVTLRCSSQSGHNTVSWYQQALGQGPQFIFQYYREEENGRGNFPPRFSGLQFPNYSSELNVNALELDDSALYLCASSSRQGKTEAFFGQGTRLTVV.

The CDR3 coding sequence is TGTGCCAGCAGCTTCCTGGGGAGGGACGTTGGCTCTGGAAACACCATATATTTT. Protein sequence: CASSFLGRDVGSGNTIYF. J is TRBJ1-3 and V is TRBV7-9; D is perhaps TRBD1 (5 bases). CDR3 length equals 18 residues. The germline gives CDR1 SEHNR, CDR2 FQNEAQ (reference sequence). Trimming shortened V by 3 bases and J by 0 bases, and 18 bases separated the two germline ends.

The chain recombines TRBV2 with TRBJ1-1, with D perhaps matching TRBD1 (6 bases). The germline gives CDR1 SNHLY, CDR2 FYNNEI. V was shortened by 3 bases and J by 2 bases, with 10 bases between the two germline ends. The CDR3 runs 14 residues. The CDR3: CASSEDSRNTEAFF. CDR3 nucleotides: TGTGCCAGCAGTGAGGACAGTAGAAACACTGAAGCTTTCTTT.